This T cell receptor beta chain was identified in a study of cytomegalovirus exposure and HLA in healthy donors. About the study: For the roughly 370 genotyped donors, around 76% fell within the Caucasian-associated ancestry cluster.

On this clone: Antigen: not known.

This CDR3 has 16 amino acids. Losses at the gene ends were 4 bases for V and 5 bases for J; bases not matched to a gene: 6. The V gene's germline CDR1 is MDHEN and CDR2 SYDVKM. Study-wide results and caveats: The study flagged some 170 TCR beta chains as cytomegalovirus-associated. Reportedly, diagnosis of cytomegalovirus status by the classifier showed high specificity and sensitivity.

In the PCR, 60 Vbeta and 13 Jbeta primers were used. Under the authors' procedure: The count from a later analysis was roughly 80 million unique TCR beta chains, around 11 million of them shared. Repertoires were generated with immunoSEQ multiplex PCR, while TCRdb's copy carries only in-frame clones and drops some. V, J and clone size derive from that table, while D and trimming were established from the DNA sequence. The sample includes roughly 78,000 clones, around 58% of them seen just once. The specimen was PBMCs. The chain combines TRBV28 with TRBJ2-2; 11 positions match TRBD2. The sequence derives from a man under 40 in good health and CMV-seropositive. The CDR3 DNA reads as TGTGCCAGCAGTTCCCCGGGACTAGCGGTAACCGGGGAGCTGTTTTTT. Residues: CASSSPGLAVTGELFF.